This TCR beta chain was captured by sequencing in a study of spatial heterogeneity in lung cancer (dated by TCRdb to the late 2010s). Describing the broader study: Beta-chain transcripts were consistently detected in greater numbers than alpha-chain transcripts, which likely reflects a higher abundance of beta-chain transcripts. In tumor regions, TCR transcript counts showed a strong correlation with a T cell transcriptional module score from matched bulk RNA-seq. In the raw uncorrected reads, each unique combination of TCR and UMI appeared more than ten times on average. In non-small cell lung cancer, the study quantitatively compared TCR alpha and beta repertoires across several tumor regions, matched nontumor lung, and blood. TCR repertoire features were related to nonsynonymous mutation counts determined by whole-exome sequencing of tumor tissue. Both alpha and beta chains were TCR-sequenced in samples taken at surgery, namely 220 tumor regions, 62 to 65 matched nontumor lung samples and about 52 PBMC samples. The paper's findings and limits, for the study overall: Additional single-cell paired TCR alpha and beta sequencing was considered necessary to confirm, at a functional level, the hypothesis that regional TCRs recognize regional mutations. The count of ubiquitous expanded TCRs correlated with the count of ubiquitous nonsynonymous mutations, and the count of regional expanded TCRs correlated with the count of regional nonsynonymous mutations. A correlation was observed between the number of expanded intratumoral alpha and beta TCRs and the tumor nonsynonymous mutation count. TCR-seq coverage of tumor T cells was estimated to be only approximately 7.3% for alpha chains and 13% for beta chains.

The library was produced with 5' RACE. Sequencing used a NextSeq 500. The TCR library protocol attached a unique molecular identifier to each TCR cDNA molecule to allow correction of PCR and sequencing errors. The authors' analysis ran thus. Decombinator tools were used for TCR identification, UMI-based error correction and CDR3 extraction. Expanded TCRs were defined as those above a frequency of 2 per 1,000, corresponding to the top 1% of the tumor frequency distribution. Expanded tumor TCRs were classed as regional if statistically deemed absent (corrected P<0.05) from at least one tumor region, otherwise ubiquitous. Renyi diversity was computed with the R vegan package after each repertoire had been subsampled 100 times to 5,000 TCRs. CDR3 similarity networks were built from amino acid triplet string-kernel similarity, with CDR3s being connected when pairwise similarity was above 0.82. TCRdb reanalyzed the raw reads on its own, using fastp at Q25 for trimming and MiXCR for clone calling, and kept in-frame beta chains. All rows with the same CDR3 protein become a single entry with the most common DNA and genes. The authors' filters were not applied to this entry. Counted in this sample were about 3,800 distinct CDR3 sequences; 9.4% of them appeared once. The top ten clones comprise 28% of the sample.

This clonotype has ten or more counts. Its recognized antigen is unknown. No per-base quality is available; no much larger clone lies one base away. Being off target in a library aimed at alpha chains, this beta chain has a size of little meaning. Via the germline V gene (reference sequence), CDR1 is MNHEY and CDR2 SMNVEV. V drops 3 bases and J drops 3 bases, leaving 13 bases in between. Counted from cysteine to phenylalanine, this CDR3 has 15 amino acids. Of the read, only the CDR3 DNA is kept; its 45 bases are in frame from base 1. Explained via the paper, the time point label denotes: sample taken at primary tumor resection. The donors were about 65 patients from the lung TRACERx cohort who had early-stage, untreated non-small cell lung cancer. Whole RNA extracted from tumor and nontumor lung tissue, or from cryopreserved PBMC samples, was used for TCR sequencing without cell sorting. Only patients for whom sufficient RNA was available from at least two tumor regions were selected for TCR sequencing. Before selection, tumor and adjacent nontumor lung specimens were reviewed by a lung pathologist.

The sequenced sample was lung tumor tissue, obtained at surgery. The sequence came from a male donor with early-stage non-small cell lung cancer. The chain couples TRBV27 to TRBJ2-3; no D gene call is confident. CDR3 sequence: CASSLLGLWTDTQYF. The sequence in DNA is TGTGCCAGCAGTTTGCTGGGCCTTTGGACAGATACGCAGTATTTT.